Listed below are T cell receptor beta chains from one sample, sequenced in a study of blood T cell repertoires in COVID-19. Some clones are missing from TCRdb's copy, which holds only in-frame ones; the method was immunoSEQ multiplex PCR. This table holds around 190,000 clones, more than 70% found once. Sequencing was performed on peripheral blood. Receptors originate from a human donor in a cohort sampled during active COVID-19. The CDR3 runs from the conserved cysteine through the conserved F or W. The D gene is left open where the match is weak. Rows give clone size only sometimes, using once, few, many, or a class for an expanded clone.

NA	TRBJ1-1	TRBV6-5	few	CASSLSGSNTEAFF	TGTGCCAGCAGCCTTAGCGGGAGTAACACTGAAGCTTTCTTT
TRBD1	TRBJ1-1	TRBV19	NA	CASSIRTGEAFF	TGTGCCAGTAGTATTCGGACAGGTGAAGCTTTCTTT
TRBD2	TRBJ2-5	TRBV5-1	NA	CASSLAATSGGAGETQYF	TGCGCCAGCAGCTTGGCCGCGACTAGCGGGGGGGCCGGGGAGACCCAGTACTTC
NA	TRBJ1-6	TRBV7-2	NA	CASSRRGSYNSPLHF	TGTGCCAGCAGTAGAAGGGGGTCCTATAATTCACCCCTCCACTTT
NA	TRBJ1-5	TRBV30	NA	CAWSTERNQPQHF	TGTGCCTGGAGTACCGAGCGCAATCAGCCCCAGCATTTT
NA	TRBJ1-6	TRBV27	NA	CASSPRGPNNSPLHF	TGTGCCAGCAGTCCGCGGGGGCCGAATAATTCACCCCTCCACTTT
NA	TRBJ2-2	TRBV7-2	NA	CASSPLGTGELFF	TGTGCCAGCAGCCCCCTCGGCACCGGGGAGCTGTTTTTT
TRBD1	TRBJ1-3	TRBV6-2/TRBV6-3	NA	CASSRKGARGAYRRNTIYF	TGTGCCAGCAGTCGTAAGGGGGCTAGGGGTGCCTACCGAAGAAACACCATATATTTT
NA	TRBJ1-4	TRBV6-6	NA	CASSRGGTNEKLFF	TGTGCCAGCAGTAGGGGGGGAACTAATGAAAAACTGTTTTTT
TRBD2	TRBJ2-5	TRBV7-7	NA	CASSLELGGGETQYF	TGTGCCAGCAGCTTAGAGTTGGGGGGGGGAGAGACCCAGTACTTC
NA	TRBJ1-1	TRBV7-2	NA	CASSFSDIPNTEAFF	TGTGCCAGCAGCTTTTCGGACATACCGAACACTGAAGCTTTCTTT
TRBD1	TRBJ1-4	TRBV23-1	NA	CASSHPRTGSTNEKLFF	TGCGCCAGCAGTCATCCCAGGACAGGTTCAACTAATGAAAAACTGTTTTTT
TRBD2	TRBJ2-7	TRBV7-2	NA	CASSLQGLAGYEQYF	TGTGCCAGCAGCTTACAGGGACTAGCCGGGTACGAGCAGTACTTC
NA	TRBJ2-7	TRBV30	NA	CAWRQRGGGLSEQYF	TGTGCCTGGCGCCAGCGAGGGGGGGGTCTAAGCGAGCAGTACTTC
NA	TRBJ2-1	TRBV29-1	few	CSVLGLGDQGYNEQFF	TGCAGCGTTTTGGGTTTGGGGGACCAGGGGTACAATGAGCAGTTCTTC
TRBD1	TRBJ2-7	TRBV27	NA	CASGDRVPYEQYF	TGTGCCAGCGGGGACAGGGTCCCCTACGAGCAGTACTTC
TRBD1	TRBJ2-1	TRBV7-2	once	CASSLGGTGGYNEQFF	TGTGCCAGCAGCTTAGGTGGGACAGGGGGCTACAATGAGCAGTTCTTC
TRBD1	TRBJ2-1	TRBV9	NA	CASSPGTGGASDEQFF	TGTGCCAGCAGCCCCGGGACAGGGGGCGCCTCGGATGAGCAGTTCTTC
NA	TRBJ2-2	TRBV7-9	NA	CASTPLGRENTGELFF	TGTGCCAGCACCCCCCTAGGGCGGGAAAACACCGGGGAGCTGTTTTTT
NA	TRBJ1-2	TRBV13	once	CASSLHRIKDNYGYTF	TGTGCCAGCAGCTTACACAGAATCAAAGATAACTATGGCTACACCTTC
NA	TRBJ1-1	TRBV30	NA	CAWKMGGASEAFF	TGTGCCTGGAAGATGGGAGGGGCAAGTGAAGCTTTCTTT
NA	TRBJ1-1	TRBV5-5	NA	CASSLVPRDTEAFF	TGTGCCAGCAGCTTGGTGCCCAGGGACACTGAAGCTTTCTTT
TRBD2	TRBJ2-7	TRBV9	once	CASSVGPSGGSYEQYF	TGTGCCAGCAGCGTAGGTCCTAGCGGGGGGTCCTACGAGCAGTACTTC
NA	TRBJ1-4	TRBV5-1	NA	CASSLGTVTTNEKLFF	TGCGCCAGCAGCTTGGGGACAGTAACAACTAATGAAAAACTGTTTTTT
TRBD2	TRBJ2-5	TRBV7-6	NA	CASSLGGRASGETQYF	TGTGCCAGCAGCTTAGGCGGGAGGGCCTCGGGGGAGACCCAGTACTTC
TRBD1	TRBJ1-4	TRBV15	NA	CATSPDRLNEKLFF	TGTGCCACCAGCCCGGACAGGCTTAATGAAAAACTGTTTTTT
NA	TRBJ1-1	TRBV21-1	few	CASRDINTEAFF	TGTGCCAGCAGGGACATAAACACTGAAGCTTTCTTT
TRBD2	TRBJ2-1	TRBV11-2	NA	CASSQLAGGLGEQFF	TGTGCCAGCAGCCAACTAGCGGGGGGGTTGGGTGAGCAGTTCTTC
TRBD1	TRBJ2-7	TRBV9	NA	CASSEGTAYEQYF	TGTGCCAGCAGCGAAGGGACAGCCTACGAGCAGTACTTC
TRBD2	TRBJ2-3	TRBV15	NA	CATSSLAGGLTDTQYF	TGTGCCACCAGCAGTTTAGCGGGAGGGCTCACAGATACGCAGTATTTT
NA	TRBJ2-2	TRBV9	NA	CASRHGWSTGELFF	TGTGCCAGCCGCCATGGGTGGAGCACCGGGGAGCTGTTTTTT
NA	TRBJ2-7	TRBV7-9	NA	CASSLVPYEQYF	TGTGCCAGCAGCTTAGTCCCTTACGAGCAGTACTTC
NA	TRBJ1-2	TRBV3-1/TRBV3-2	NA	CASSQGAGGFGYTF	TGTGCCAGCAGCCAAGGTGCCGGGGGGTTCGGCTACACCTTC
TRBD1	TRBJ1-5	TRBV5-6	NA	CASSSGTGNNQPQHF	TGTGCCAGCAGCTCCGGGACAGGGAACAATCAGCCCCAGCATTTT
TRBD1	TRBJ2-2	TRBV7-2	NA	CASSLRQGAGELFF	TGTGCCAGCAGCTTGAGACAGGGGGCCGGGGAGCTGTTTTTT
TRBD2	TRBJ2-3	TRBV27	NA	CASRLGGFADTQYF	TGTGCCAGCAGACTGGGGGGGTTCGCAGATACGCAGTATTTT
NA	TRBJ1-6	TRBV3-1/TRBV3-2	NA	CASRQKPGENSPLHF	TGTGCCAGCAGACAAAAACCGGGGGAAAATTCACCCCTCCACTTT
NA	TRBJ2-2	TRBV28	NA	CASSSTGLGFAGELFF	TGTGCCAGCAGTTCTACGGGGTTGGGTTTTGCCGGGGAGCTGTTTTTT
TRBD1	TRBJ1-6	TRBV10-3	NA	CAISPGTGHNSPLHF	TGTGCCATCAGTCCCGGGACAGGCCATAATTCACCCCTCCACTTT
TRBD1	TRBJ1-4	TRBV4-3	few	CASTWDRANEKLFF	TGCGCTTCAACCTGGGACAGAGCTAATGAAAAACTGTTTTTT
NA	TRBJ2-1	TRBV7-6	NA	CASSLGWRGLNEQFF	TGTGCCAGCAGCTTAGGCTGGAGAGGGCTCAATGAGCAGTTCTTC
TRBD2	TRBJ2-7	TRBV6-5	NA	CASRTSGNSYEQYF	TGTGCCAGCAGGACTAGCGGGAACTCCTACGAGCAGTACTTC
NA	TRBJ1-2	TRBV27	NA	CASSLTGYANYGYTF	TGTGCCAGCAGTTTAACGGGGTACGCTAACTATGGCTACACCTTC
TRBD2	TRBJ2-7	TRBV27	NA	CASSPAAGGGAYEQYF	TGTGCCAGCAGTCCGGCGGCGGGAGGGGGGGCCTACGAGCAGTACTTC
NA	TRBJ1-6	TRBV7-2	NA	CASSLDQNSPLHF	TGTGCCAGCAGCTTAGATCAGAATTCACCCCTCCACTTT
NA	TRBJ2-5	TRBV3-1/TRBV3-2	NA	CASKTTETQYF	TGTGCCAGCAAAACTACGGAGACCCAGTACTTC
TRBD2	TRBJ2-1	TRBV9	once	CASSVGLAGGGLNEQFF	TGTGCCAGCAGCGTAGGCCTAGCGGGGGGTGGTTTGAATGAGCAGTTCTTC